A selection of T cell receptor beta chains follows, all from one sample in a study of blood T cells in healthy people across ages. TCRdb analysed the 5' RACE reads with MiXCR anew, one entry per CDR3 protein. Of 550,000 to 600,000 distinct CDR3 sequences in the sample, around 48% were seen once. The sequenced sample consisted of blood. Every receptor here comes from an elderly man in good health. The CDR3 runs from the conserved cysteine through the conserved F or W. D genes are given only for firm matches. Part of the rows lack a size; the others show once, few, many or a class for expanded clones.

D gene,V gene,J gene,clone size,CDR3 DNA,CDR3 protein
NA,TRBV7-2,TRBJ1-5,few,TGTGCCAGCAGCTTACGGGGGGCAGGCAATCAGCCCCAGCATTTT,CASSLRGAGNQPQHF
NA,TRBV20-1,TRBJ2-5,NA,TGCAGTGCTAGAGGGGCTAGCATGGAGACCCAGTACTTC,CSARGASMETQYF
NA,TRBV9,TRBJ2-5,NA,TGTGCCAGCAGCGTCGGGAAGACCCAGTACTTC,CASSVGKTQYF
NA,TRBV19,TRBJ2-7,NA,TGTGCCAGTAGTGACCAGACAGGTTCCGAATACGAGCAGTACTTC,CASSDQTGSEYEQYF
NA,TRBV7-2,TRBJ2-7,few,TGTGCCAGCAGCTTCGCCGCCGTGGACGAGCAGTACTTC,CASSFAAVDEQYF
TRBD1,TRBV4-3,TRBJ2-1,few,TGCGCCAGCAGCCGAGATCTCGGGACAGGGGTTTTAAATGAGCAGTTCTTC,CASSRDLGTGVLNEQFF
TRBD2,TRBV20-1,TRBJ2-1,few,TGCAGTGCTAGAGCAACCGGGAGGGCCTACAATGAGCAGTTCTTC,CSARATGRAYNEQFF
NA,TRBV4-3,TRBJ1-1,many,TGCGCCAGCAGCCAAGAAGGTAGGAACACTGAAGCTTTCTTT,CASSQEGRNTEAFF
TRBD2,TRBV20-1,TRBJ2-7,NA,TGCAGTGCCAAGGGCACTAGCGGGAGATTGGGCGAGCAGTACTTC,CSAKGTSGRLGEQYF
NA,TRBV5-1,TRBJ2-1,few,TGCGCCAGCAGGGGTGACAGCGAGTACAATGAGCAGTTCTTC,CASRGDSEYNEQFF
NA,TRBV7-2,TRBJ1-6,NA,TGTGCCAGCAGCTTAGGAACCGTAGGTCCCCTCCACTTT,CASSLGTVGPLHF
TRBD1,TRBV10-3,TRBJ2-2,many,TGTGCCATCAGTGAGCCCCGACAGGGCGGGACCGGGGAGCTGTTTTTT,CAISEPRQGGTGELFF
TRBD2,TRBV7-8,TRBJ2-5,NA,TGTGCCAGCAGTGGGACTAGCGGCTTAGGAGAGACCCAGTACTTC,CASSGTSGLGETQYF
TRBD1,TRBV7-9,TRBJ2-7,NA,TGTGCCAGCAGCTTTGGACAGGTGAACTCCTACGAGCAGTACTTC,CASSFGQVNSYEQYF
NA,TRBV9,TRBJ2-5,NA,TGTGCCAGCAGCGTAGACCCAGAGACCCAGTACTTC,CASSVDPETQYF
NA,TRBV20-1,TRBJ2-5,NA,TGCAGTGCTAGAGATCCCCCAGGGAGTGCAGTCAAAGAGACCCAGTACTTC,CSARDPPGSAVKETQYF
NA,TRBV6-6,TRBJ2-7,many,TGTGCCAGCAGTTGGGCAGGGATGCCCTACGAGCAGTACTTC,CASSWAGMPYEQYF
NA,TRBV9,TRBJ2-1,few,TGTGCCAGCAGCGTATCGTTTAGGGCGGAGCAGTTCTTC,CASSVSFRAEQFF
TRBD1,TRBV7-9,TRBJ2-1,few,TGTGCCAGCAGCCTTAACAGGGGGGACGACAATGAGCAGTTCTTC,CASSLNRGDDNEQFF
TRBD2,TRBV6-5,TRBJ2-5,NA,TGTGCCAGCAGGACTATAGCGGGGCGACCTGAGACCCAGTACTTC,CASRTIAGRPETQYF
TRBD1,TRBV6-5,TRBJ2-7,many,TGTGCCAGCAGTCACCGGACAGGAAGCTACGAGCAGTACTTC,CASSHRTGSYEQYF
NA,TRBV11-2,TRBJ2-5,NA,TGTGCCAGCAGCCTCAGGGGGCGCGGTTCACTCCCAACGGGGGGGTGGCAAGAGACCCAGTACTTC,CASSLRGRGSLPTGGWQETQYF
NA,TRBV12-3/TRBV12-4,TRBJ2-7,NA,TGTGCCAGCAGTACGGACACGAACATTCCCTACGAGCAGTACTTC,CASSTDTNIPYEQYF
NA,TRBV29-1,TRBJ2-3,many,TGCAGCGTTTATGACAGGCGGGAAGCAGATACGCAGTATTTT,CSVYDRREADTQYF
NA,TRBV5-5,TRBJ2-3,few,TGTGCCAGCAGCAGTCCAGAGAACACAGATACGCAGTATTTT,CASSSPENTDTQYF
NA,TRBV6-2/TRBV6-3,TRBJ2-3,NA,TGTGCCAGCAGTTACGGAGGGACCGCGAGAGATACGCAGTATTTT,CASSYGGTARDTQYF
NA,TRBV20-1,TRBJ2-7,NA,TGCAGTGTTTCCGCGGGGCACGAGCAGTACTTC,CSVSAGHEQYF
NA,TRBV10-2,TRBJ1-2,few,TGCGCCAGCAGTGAGCCAAAAACCAACTCCCTCGACTATGGCTACACCTTC,CASSEPKTNSLDYGYTF
TRBD2,TRBV7-2,TRBJ2-2,NA,TGTGCCAGCAGCTTGACTAGCGGGGGGGCCGGGTCCGGGGAGCTGTTTTTT,CASSLTSGGAGSGELFF
NA,TRBV20-1,TRBJ1-1,NA,TGCAGTGCTAGAGCCTACTCCCGGGGAGAAGCTTTCTTT,CSARAYSRGEAFF
NA,TRBV20-1,TRBJ1-5,NA,TGCAGTGCTCAAGGGGGGTTGGCAGTCAGAAACCAGCCCCAGCATTTT,CSAQGGLAVRNQPQHF
NA,TRBV7-2,TRBJ2-7,NA,TGTGCCAGCAGCTTGTCGCCAGGGTTGTACGAGCAGTACTTC,CASSLSPGLYEQYF
TRBD1,TRBV20-1,TRBJ2-1,NA,TGCAGTGCTAGAGGGGACAGATTCAATGAGCAGTTCTTC,CSARGDRFNEQFF
NA,TRBV5-8,TRBJ2-7,NA,TGTGCCAGCAGCCGTCGGATGGCGAGCTCCTACGAGCAGTACTTC,CASSRRMASSYEQYF
NA,TRBV29-1,TRBJ2-1,many,TGCAGCGTCGAGGCAGCCGAGCAGTTCTTC,CSVEAAEQFF
TRBD2,TRBV28,TRBJ2-1,NA,TGTGCCAGCAGTGGGGGACTAGCGCCCATTTTTGAGCAGTTCTTC,CASSGGLAPIFEQFF
NA,TRBV6-5,TRBJ2-4,NA,TGTGCCAGCAGTCGACTGGGTCTAGCGAGAGGGGCACTGTACTTC,CASSRLGLARGALYF
TRBD1,TRBV19,TRBJ1-1,NA,TGTGCCAGTAGTCAAAGGACAGGGGGCGCCGAGGGCACTGAAGCTTTCTTT,CASSQRTGGAEGTEAFF
TRBD2,TRBV7-3,TRBJ2-3,few,TGTGCCAGCAGCCTCCTCGGGCTAGCGGGAGGTGATACGCAGTATTTT,CASSLLGLAGGDTQYF
NA,TRBV7-2,TRBJ2-1,NA,TGTGCCAGCAGCTATTCCCCGACAGGAAGAGGTCACAATGAGCAGTTCTTC,CASSYSPTGRGHNEQFF
TRBD1,TRBV9,TRBJ1-2,NA,TGTGCCAGCAGCCCCCGGGACAGGACACATGGTGGCTACACCTTC,CASSPRDRTHGGYTF
TRBD1,TRBV6-6,TRBJ2-2,few,TGTGCCACCCTACAGGGGGCAAGAACCGGGGAGCTGTTTTTT,CATLQGARTGELFF
TRBD2,TRBV28,TRBJ2-7,few,TGTGCCACCCGATCGGGCGGGAGACACGAGCAGTACTTC,CATRSGGRHEQYF
TRBD2,TRBV6-5,TRBJ2-5,many,TGTGCCAGCACCACGGCCGCTAGCGGGAGAAAGACCCAGTACTTC,CASTTAASGRKTQYF
TRBD1,TRBV7-9,TRBJ1-4,NA,TGTGCCAGCAGCCGGGACAGGCTCGAAAAACTGTTTTTT,CASSRDRLEKLFF
NA,TRBV6-6,TRBJ2-5,NA,TGTGCCAGCAGTGACTCCATAGTTCAAGAGACCCAGTACTTC,CASSDSIVQETQYF
NA,TRBV20-1,TRBJ2-1,NA,TGCAGTGCTCATGTAGCGGTGGGGCCCTACAATGAGCAGTTCTTC,CSAHVAVGPYNEQFF
NA,TRBV11-2,TRBJ2-3,few,TGTGCCAGCAGCCAGTGGGGCGGGGACACAGATACGCAGTATTTT,CASSQWGGDTDTQYF
TRBD1,TRBV7-2,TRBJ2-1,NA,TGTGCCAGCAGCTTAATGGGACAGGGCTACAATGAGCAGTTCTTC,CASSLMGQGYNEQFF
TRBD1,TRBV7-2,TRBJ1-5,NA,TGTGCCAGCAGCCGCCGGCAGGGGGGAGATCAGCCCCAGCATTTT,CASSRRQGGDQPQHF
TRBD1,TRBV2,TRBJ2-5,NA,TGTGCCAGCAGTGAAAAGGGCAGGGGGAGTGAGACCCAGTACTTC,CASSEKGRGSETQYF
NA,TRBV11-2,TRBJ2-1,NA,TGTGCCTGCAGCTTTCCCTTCCCGGGGAATGAGCAGTTCTTC,CACSFPFPGNEQFF
NA,TRBV20-1,TRBJ1-5,NA,TGCAGTGCTAGAGTAGTAGATGGGAGCAATCAGCCCCAGCATTTT,CSARVVDGSNQPQHF
NA,TRBV5-6,TRBJ1-2,NA,TGTGCCAGCAGCTTGGGAGGCCGAGGCTACACCTTC,CASSLGGRGYTF
TRBD1,TRBV7-2,TRBJ2-7,NA,TGTGCCAGCAGCTTAGCTCCGGGACAGGGCTCCTACGAGCAGTACTTC,CASSLAPGQGSYEQYF
NA,TRBV12-3/TRBV12-4,TRBJ2-3,NA,TGTGCCAGCAGTGGACAGAGAGCCTACACAGATATGCAGTATTTT,CASSGQRAYTDMQYF